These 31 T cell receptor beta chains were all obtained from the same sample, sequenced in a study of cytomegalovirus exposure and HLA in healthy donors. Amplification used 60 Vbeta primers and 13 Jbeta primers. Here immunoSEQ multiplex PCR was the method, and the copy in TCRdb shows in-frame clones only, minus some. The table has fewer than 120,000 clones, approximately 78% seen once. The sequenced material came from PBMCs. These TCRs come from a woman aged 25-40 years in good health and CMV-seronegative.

The CDR3 nucleotides are TGTGCCAGCAGCCCCGGACAGGGGGGGACAGATACGCAGTATTTT. This translates into CASSPGQGGTDTQYF. V is TRBV7-7 and J is TRBJ2-3, with TRBD1 matching over 10 bases. Germline V lookup: CDR1 SSHAT, CDR2 FNYEAQ (reference sequence). The CDR3 is 15 residues long. After removal of 5 bases from V and 3 bases from J, the junction contained 5 bases not matched to a gene. Complete variable domain (other parts from reference TRBV7-7 and TRBJ2-3): GAGVSQSPRYKVTKRGQDVTLRCDPISSHATLYWYQQALGQGPEFLTYFNYEAQPDKSGLPSDRFSAERPEGSISTLTIQRTEQRDSAMYRCASSPGQGGTDTQYFGPGTRLTVL.

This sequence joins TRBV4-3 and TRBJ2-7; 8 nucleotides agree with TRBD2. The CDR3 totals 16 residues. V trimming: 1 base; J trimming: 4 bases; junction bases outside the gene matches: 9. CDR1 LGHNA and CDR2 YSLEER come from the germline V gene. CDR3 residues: CASSQGVGGRQYEQYF. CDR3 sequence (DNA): TGCGCCAGCAGCCAAGGGGTAGGCGGGAGGCAGTACGAGCAGTACTTC.

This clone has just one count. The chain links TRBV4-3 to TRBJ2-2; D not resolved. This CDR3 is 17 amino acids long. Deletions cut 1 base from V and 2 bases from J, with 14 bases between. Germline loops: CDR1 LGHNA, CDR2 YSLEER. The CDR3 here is CASSQGRNYVNTGELFF. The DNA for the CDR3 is TGCGCCAGCAGCCAAGGTCGAAACTACGTAAACACCGGGGAGCTGTTTTTT.

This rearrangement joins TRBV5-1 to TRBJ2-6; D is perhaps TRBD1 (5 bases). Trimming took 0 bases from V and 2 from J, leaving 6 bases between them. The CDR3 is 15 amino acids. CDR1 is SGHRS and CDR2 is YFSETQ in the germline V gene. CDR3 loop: CASSLVTAGANVLTF. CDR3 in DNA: TGCGCCAGCAGCTTGGTGACAGCTGGGGCCAACGTCCTGACTTTC.

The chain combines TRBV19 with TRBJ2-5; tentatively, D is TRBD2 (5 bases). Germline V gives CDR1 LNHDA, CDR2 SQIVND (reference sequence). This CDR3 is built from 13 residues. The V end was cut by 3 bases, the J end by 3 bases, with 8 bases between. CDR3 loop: CASSIDGEETQYF. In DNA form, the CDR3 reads TGTGCCAGTAGTATTGACGGGGAAGAGACCCAGTACTTC.

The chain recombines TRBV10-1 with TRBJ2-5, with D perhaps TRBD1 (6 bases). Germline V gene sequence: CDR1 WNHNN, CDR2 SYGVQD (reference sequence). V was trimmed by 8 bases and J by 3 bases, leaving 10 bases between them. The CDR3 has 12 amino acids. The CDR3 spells CASRTGKETQYF. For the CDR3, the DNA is TGCGCCAGCCGAACAGGGAAAGAGACCCAGTACTTC.

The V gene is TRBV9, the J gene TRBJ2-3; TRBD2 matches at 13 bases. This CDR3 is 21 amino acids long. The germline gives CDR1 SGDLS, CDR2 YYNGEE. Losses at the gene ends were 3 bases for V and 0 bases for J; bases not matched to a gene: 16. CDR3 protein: CASSAKRTSGSAPSSTDTQYF. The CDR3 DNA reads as TGTGCCAGCAGCGCCAAACGGACTAGCGGGAGCGCCCCGTCTAGCACAGATACGCAGTATTTT.

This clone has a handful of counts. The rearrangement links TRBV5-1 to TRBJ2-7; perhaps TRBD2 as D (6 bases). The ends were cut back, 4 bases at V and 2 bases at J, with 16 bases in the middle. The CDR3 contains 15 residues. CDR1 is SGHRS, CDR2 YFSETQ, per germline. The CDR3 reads CASSAFPGETYEQYF. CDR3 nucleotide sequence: TGCGCCAGCAGCGCGTTTCCGGGAGAGACCTACGAGCAGTACTTC.

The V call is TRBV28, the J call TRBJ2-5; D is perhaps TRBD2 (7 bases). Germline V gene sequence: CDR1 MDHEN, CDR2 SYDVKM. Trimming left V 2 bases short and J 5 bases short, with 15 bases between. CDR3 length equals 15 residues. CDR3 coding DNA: TGTGCCAGCAGTTTAGGTGGGGGGGCGAGGGAGACCCAGTACTTC. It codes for CASSLGGGARETQYF.

This CDR3 is CASRGAPGGAFF. The CDR3, as DNA: TGTGCCAGCAGGGGGGCCCCGGGAGGAGCTTTCTTT. The V call is TRBV25-1, the J call TRBJ1-1; maybe TRBD1 (6 bases). Trimming cost V 6 bases and J 10 bases, with 15 bases left between them. The CDR3 extends over 12 amino acids. Germline CDR1 and CDR2: MGHDK and SYGVNS.

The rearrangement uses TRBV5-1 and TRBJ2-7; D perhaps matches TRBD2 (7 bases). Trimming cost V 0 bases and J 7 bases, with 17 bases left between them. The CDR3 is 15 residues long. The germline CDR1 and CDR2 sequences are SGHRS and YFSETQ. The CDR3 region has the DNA TGCGCCAGCAGCTTGGGCTGGGGGGGCGCGGGGGAGCAGTACTTC. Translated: CASSLGWGGAGEQYF.

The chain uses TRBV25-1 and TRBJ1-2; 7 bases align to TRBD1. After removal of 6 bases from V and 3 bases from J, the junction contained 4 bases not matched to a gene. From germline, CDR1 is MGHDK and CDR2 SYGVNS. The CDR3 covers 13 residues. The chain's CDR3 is CASRTTGDYGYTF. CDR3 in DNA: TGTGCCAGCAGAACTACAGGGGACTATGGCTACACCTTC.

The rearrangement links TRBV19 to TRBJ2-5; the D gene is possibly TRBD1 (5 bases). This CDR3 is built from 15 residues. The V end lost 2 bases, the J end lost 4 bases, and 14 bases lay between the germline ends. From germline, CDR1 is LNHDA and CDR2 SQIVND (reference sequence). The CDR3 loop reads CASSITGPGPETQYF. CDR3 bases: TGTGCCAGTAGTATAACAGGCCCAGGGCCAGAGACCCAGTACTTC.

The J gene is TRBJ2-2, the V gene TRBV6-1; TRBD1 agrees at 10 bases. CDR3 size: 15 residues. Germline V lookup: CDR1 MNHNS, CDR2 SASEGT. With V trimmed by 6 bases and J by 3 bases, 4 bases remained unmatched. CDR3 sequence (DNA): TGTGCCAGCAGGACCGGGACAGGGGACACCGGGGAGCTGTTTTTT. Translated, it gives CASRTGTGDTGELFF.

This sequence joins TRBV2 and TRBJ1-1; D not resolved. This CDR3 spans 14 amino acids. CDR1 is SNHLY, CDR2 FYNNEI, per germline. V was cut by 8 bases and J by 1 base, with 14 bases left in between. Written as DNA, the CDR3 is TGTGCCAGCCAACGACGAGGGCAGAACACTGAAGCTTTCTTT. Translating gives CASQRRGQNTEAFF.

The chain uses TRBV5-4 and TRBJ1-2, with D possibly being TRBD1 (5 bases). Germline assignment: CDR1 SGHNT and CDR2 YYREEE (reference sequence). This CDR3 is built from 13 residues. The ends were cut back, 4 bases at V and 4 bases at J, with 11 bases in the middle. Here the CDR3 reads CASSRQGVYGYTF. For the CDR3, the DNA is TGTGCCAGCAGCCGGCAGGGTGTCTATGGCTACACCTTC.

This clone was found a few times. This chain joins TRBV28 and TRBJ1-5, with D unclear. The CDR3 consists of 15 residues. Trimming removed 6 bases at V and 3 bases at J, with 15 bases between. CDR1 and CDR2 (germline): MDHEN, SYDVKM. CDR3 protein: CASSVLRVINQPQHF. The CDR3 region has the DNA TGTGCCAGCAGCGTACTCCGGGTCATCAATCAGCCCCAGCATTTT.

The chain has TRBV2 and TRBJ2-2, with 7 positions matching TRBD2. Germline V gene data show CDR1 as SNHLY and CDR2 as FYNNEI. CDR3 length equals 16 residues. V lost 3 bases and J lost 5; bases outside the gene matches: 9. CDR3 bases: TGTGCCAGCAGTGACTTCGGTAGCGGGTATACCGGGGAGCTGTTTTTT. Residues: CASSDFGSGYTGELFF.

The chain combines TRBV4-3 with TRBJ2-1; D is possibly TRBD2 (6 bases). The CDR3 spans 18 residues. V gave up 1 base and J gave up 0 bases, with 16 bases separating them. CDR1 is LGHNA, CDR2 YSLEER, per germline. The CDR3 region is CASSQGGLLSSSYNEQFF. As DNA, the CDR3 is TGCGCCAGCAGCCAAGGGGGACTGCTTTCGAGCTCCTACAATGAGCAGTTCTTC.

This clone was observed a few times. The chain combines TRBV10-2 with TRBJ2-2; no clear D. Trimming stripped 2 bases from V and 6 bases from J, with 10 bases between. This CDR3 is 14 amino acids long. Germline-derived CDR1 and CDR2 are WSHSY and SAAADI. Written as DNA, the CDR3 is TGCGCCAGCAGTGAGGGCCGTCTTGCCGGGGAGCTGTTTTTT. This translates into CASSEGRLAGELFF.

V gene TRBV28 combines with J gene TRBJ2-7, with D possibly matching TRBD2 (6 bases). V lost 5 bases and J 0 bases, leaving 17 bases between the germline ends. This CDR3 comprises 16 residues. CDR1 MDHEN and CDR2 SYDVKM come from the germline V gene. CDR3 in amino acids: CASSARRGGSSYEQYF. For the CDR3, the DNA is TGTGCCAGCAGTGCCCGTAGGGGAGGAAGCTCCTACGAGCAGTACTTC.

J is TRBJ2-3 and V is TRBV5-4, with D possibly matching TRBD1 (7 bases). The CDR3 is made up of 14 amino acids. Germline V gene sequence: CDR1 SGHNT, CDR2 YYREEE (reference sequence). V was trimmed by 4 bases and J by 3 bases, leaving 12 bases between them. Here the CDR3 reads CASSPGGKTDTQYF. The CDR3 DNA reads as TGTGCCAGCAGCCCAGGGGGGAAGACAGATACGCAGTATTTT. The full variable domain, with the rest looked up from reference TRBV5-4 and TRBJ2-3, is ETGVTQSPTHLIKTRGQQVTLRCSSQSGHNTVSWYQQALGQGPQFIFQYYREEENGRGNFPPRFSGLQFPNYSSELNVNALELDDSALYLCASSPGGKTDTQYFGPGTRLTVL.

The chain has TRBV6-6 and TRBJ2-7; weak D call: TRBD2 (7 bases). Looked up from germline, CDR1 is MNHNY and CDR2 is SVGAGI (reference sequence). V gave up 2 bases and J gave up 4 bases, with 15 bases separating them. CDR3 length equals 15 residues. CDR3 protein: CASSYRRGGMYEQYF. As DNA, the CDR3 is TGTGCCAGCAGTTACCGCAGGGGAGGGATGTACGAGCAGTACTTC.

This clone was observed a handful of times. The CDR3 here is CASSVAGRVDSPLHF. CDR3 sequence (DNA): TGTGCCAGCAGCGTAGCCGGCAGGGTGGACTCACCCCTCCACTTT. V is TRBV9 and J is TRBJ1-6; TRBD1 is a possible D gene (5 bases). Germline lookup yields CDR1 SGDLS and CDR2 YYNGEE. The V end was cut by 0 bases, the J end by 10 bases, with 14 bases between. The CDR3 length is 15 residues.

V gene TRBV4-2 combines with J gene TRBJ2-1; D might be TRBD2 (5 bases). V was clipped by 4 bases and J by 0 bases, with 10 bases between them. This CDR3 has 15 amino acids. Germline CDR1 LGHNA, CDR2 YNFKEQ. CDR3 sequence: CASSRPGSSYNEQFF. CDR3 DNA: TGTGCCAGCAGCCGTCCGGGGAGCTCCTACAATGAGCAGTTCTTC.

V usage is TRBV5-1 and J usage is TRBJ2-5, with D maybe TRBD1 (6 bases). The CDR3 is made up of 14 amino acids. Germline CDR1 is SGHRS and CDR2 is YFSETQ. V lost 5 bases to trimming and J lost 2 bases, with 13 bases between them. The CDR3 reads CASSLSGAQETQYF. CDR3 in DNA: TGCGCCAGCAGTCTCTCAGGGGCGCAAGAGACCCAGTACTTC.

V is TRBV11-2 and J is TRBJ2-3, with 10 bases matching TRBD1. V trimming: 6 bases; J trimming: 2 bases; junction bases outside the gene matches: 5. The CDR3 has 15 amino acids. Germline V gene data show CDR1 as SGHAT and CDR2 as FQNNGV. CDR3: CASRLGQGSTDTQYF. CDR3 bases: TGTGCCAGCAGGTTGGGACAGGGGTCCACAGATACGCAGTATTTT.

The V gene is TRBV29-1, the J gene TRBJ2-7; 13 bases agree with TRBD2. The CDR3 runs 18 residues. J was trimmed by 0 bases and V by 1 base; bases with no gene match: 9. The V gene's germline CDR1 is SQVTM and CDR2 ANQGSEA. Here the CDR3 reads CSVEAPGTSGRGSYEQYF. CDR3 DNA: TGCAGCGTTGAAGCCCCAGGAACTAGCGGGAGGGGCTCCTACGAGCAGTACTTC.

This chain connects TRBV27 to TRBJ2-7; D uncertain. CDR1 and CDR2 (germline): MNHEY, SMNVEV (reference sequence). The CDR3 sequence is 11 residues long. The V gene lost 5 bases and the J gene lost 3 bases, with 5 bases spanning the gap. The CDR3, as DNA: TGTGCCAGCAGTAATATCTACGAGCAGTACTTC. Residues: CASSNIYEQYF.

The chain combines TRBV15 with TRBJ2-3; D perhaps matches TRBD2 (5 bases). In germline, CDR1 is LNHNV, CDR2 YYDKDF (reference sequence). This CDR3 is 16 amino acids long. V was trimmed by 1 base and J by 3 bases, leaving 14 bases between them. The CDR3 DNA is TGTGCCACCAGCAGAGGGGCCGGGGTATCGACAGATACGCAGTATTTT. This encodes CATSRGAGVSTDTQYF.

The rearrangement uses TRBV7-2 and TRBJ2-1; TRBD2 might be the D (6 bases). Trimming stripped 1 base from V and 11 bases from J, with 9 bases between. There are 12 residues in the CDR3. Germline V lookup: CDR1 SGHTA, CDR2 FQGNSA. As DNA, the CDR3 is TGTGCCAGCAGCTTAGAGCGGACTAAGCAGTTCTTC. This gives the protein CASSLERTKQFF. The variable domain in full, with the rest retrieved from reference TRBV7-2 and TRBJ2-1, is GAGVSQSPSNKVTEKGKDVELRCDPISGHTALYWYRQSLGQGLEFLIYFQGNSAPDKSGLPSDRFSAERTGGSVSTLTIQRTQQEDSAVYLCASSLERTKQFFGPGTRLTVL.